These 15 T cell receptor beta chains were all obtained from the same sample, sequenced in a study of regulatory T cells in long-lasting Graves disease. Combining iRepertoire HTBI primers with Arm-PCR of CDR3 regions, the authors built TCR beta libraries. TCRdb called the multiplex PCR reads again in MiXCR, with one record for every CDR3 protein. The sample includes approximately 690,000 distinct CDR3 sequences, 25% to 30% of them seen just once. Regarding time point: persistent/refractory GD, antithyroid drugs over 5 years with positive TRAb. From PBMCs, RNA was extracted and then used to make the TCR library. The sample in question was peripheral blood mononuclear cells (PBMCs), obtained when the disease was refractory, from a patient treated with antithyroid drugs. These receptors all come from a female donor with Graves disease.

The chain's CDR3 is CASSYWGQGSTEAFF. Written as DNA, the CDR3 is TGTGCCAGCAGTTACTGGGGACAGGGTTCAACTGAAGCTTTCTTT. This chain uses TRBV6-9 with TRBJ1-1; 9 bases are a match to TRBD1. Germline lookup yields CDR1 MNHGY and CDR2 SVAAGI. The CDR3 is 15 residues long. J gave up 5 bases and V 3 bases, and 7 bases lay outside the gene matches.

In this sample, this clonotype turned up a few times. The CDR3 here is CSARRPGGGFEKLFF. CDR3 bases: TGCAGTGCTAGAAGGCCAGGGGGCGGTTTTGAAAAACTGTTTTTT. This sequence joins TRBV20-1 and TRBJ1-4; 8 nucleotides match TRBD1. Germline V gene lookup returns CDR1 DFQATT and CDR2 SNEGSKA (reference sequence). This CDR3 is built from 15 residues. The V and J ends lost 2 bases and 7 bases, in that order; junction bases with no gene match: 9.

The chain has TRBV20-1 and TRBJ1-1; 8 nucleotides line up with TRBD1. Per germline, CDR1 DFQATT and CDR2 SNEGSKA (reference sequence). The CDR3 extends over 13 amino acids. V lost 6 bases and J lost 7; bases outside the gene matches: 10. The CDR3 DNA reads TGCAGTGCGGACGGGACAGGTTTAGGTGAAGCTTTCTTT. Protein: CSADGTGLGEAFF.

The V gene is TRBV27, the J gene TRBJ1-1, with a tentative D call TRBD1 (5 bases). There are 16 residues in the CDR3. Trimming pared 4 bases from V and 1 base from J, leaving 16 bases between. Per the germline V gene, CDR1 is MNHEY and CDR2 is SMNVEV (reference sequence). CDR3 nucleotides: TGTGCCAGCAGTTCTCCAGCGGGACTCAAGAACACTGAAGCTTTCTTT. Translated, it gives CASSSPAGLKNTEAFF.

V gene TRBV5-1 combines with J gene TRBJ1-1; 7 bases align to TRBD1. V dropped 0 bases and J dropped 6; count of bases not matched to a gene: 5. The length of the CDR3 is 14 residues. Germline lookup yields CDR1 SGHRS and CDR2 YFSETQ. The CDR3, as DNA: TGCGCCAGCAGCTTGGACCAGGGGGGAGCTGAAGCTTTCTTT. It specifies CASSLDQGGAEAFF. Together with reference TRBV5-1 and TRBJ1-1, the CDR3 gives the full variable domain: KAGVTQTPRYLIKTRGQQVTLSCSPISGHRSVSWYQQTPGQGLQFLFEYFSETQRNKGNFPGRFSGRQFSNSRSEMNVSTLELGDSALYLCASSLDQGGAEAFFGQGTRLTVV.

This chain links TRBV19 with TRBJ1-1; D gene ambiguous. Looked up from germline, CDR1 is LNHDA and CDR2 is SQIVND (reference sequence). With 3 bases removed from V and 0 bases from J, the gap between germline ends came to 8 bases. CDR3 length: 14 residues. This CDR3 is CASSIQTVNTEAFF. DNA for the CDR3: TGTGCCAGTAGTATTCAGACGGTGAACACTGAAGCTTTCTTT.

The chain joins TRBV18 to TRBJ2-7, with D possibly matching TRBD1 (5 bases). This CDR3 contains 13 residues. Germline CDR1 is KGHSH and CDR2 is LQKENI. With 3 bases removed from V and 3 bases from J, the gap between germline ends came to 9 bases. The CDR3, as DNA: TGTGCCAGCTCACCCCAGACAGACTACGAGCAGTACTTC. It codes for CASSPQTDYEQYF.

The V call is TRBV10-3, the J call TRBJ2-5, with 10 nucleotides matching TRBD1. The CDR3 covers 13 residues. Losses at the gene ends were 4 bases for V and 4 bases for J; bases not matched to a gene: 0. The germline CDR1 and CDR2 sequences are ENHRY and SYGVKD. The CDR3 DNA reads as TGTGCCATCAGTGGGGACAGGGGAGAGACCCAGTACTTC. This translates into CAISGDRGETQYF.

The V gene is TRBV14, the J gene TRBJ1-2; possible D gene TRBD1, 5 bases. The V end was cut by 5 bases, the J end by 8 bases, with 21 bases between. This CDR3 comprises 15 residues. CDR1 is SGHDN and CDR2 is FVKESK in the germline V gene. CDR3 protein: CASSLKSGGSGGYTF. CDR3 DNA: TGTGCCAGCAGCTTAAAAAGTGGGGGATCTGGAGGCTACACCTTC.

In its sample, this clonotype was seen many times. The chain joins TRBV27 to TRBJ2-1; D unresolved. There are 12 residues in the CDR3. CDR1 is MNHEY, CDR2 SMNVEV, per germline (reference sequence). V was pared by 2 bases and J by 6 bases, with 5 bases between. The DNA for the CDR3 is TGTGCCAGCAGTTTAGGATCCAATGAGCAGTTCTTC. This sequence encodes CASSLGSNEQFF.

The chain is built from TRBV28 and TRBJ1-1; D gene unclear. This CDR3 is 15 amino acids long. Trimming removed 4 bases at V and 4 bases at J, with 16 bases between. CDR1 is MDHEN, CDR2 SYDVKM, per germline. In nucleotides, the CDR3 is TGTGCCAGCAGTTCGACTTATAAGGGCTCCACTGAAGCTTTCTTT. Its protein is CASSSTYKGSTEAFF.

Worth noting for this clonotype: At one end, the junction sequence differs from germline, possibly due to a read error. The rearrangement uses TRBV24-1 and TRBJ2-2, with 10 bases fitting TRBD2. Per germline, CDR1 KGHDR and CDR2 SFDVKD. The CDR3 loop spans 18 amino acids. Here the CDR3 reads CATSDPTSGIMDTGKLFF. The CDR3 DNA is TGTGCCACCAGTGACCCCACTAGCGGGATTATGGACACCGGGAAGCTGTTTTTT.

The chain carries TRBV6-9 and TRBJ1-5; 11 bases are shared with TRBD1. CDR3 length: 18 amino acids. V lost 4 bases, J lost 1 base, and 9 bases stayed unmatched. Germline V gives CDR1 MNHGY, CDR2 SVAAGI. The CDR3 DNA reads as TGTGCCAGCAGTTCCGGGACAGGGGGACCTCAGAGCAATCAGCCCCAGCATTTT. Translated: CASSSGTGGPQSNQPQHF.

This sequence joins TRBV2 and TRBJ1-5; 10 bases match TRBD1. CDR3 length: 13 amino acids. CDR1 SNHLY and CDR2 FYNNEI come from the germline V gene. CDR3: CVGRTGGNQPQHF. The CDR3 DNA is TGTGTCGGCCGGACAGGGGGAAATCAGCCCCAGCATTTT.

This clonotype occurred a few times. This rearrangement joins TRBV30 to TRBJ1-5; TRBD1 is a possible D gene (5 bases). Trimming shortened V by 0 bases and J by 5 bases, and 11 bases separated the two germline ends. Germline V gene sequence: CDR1 GTSNPN, CDR2 SVGIG (reference sequence). This CDR3 has 14 amino acids. CDR3 sequence (DNA): TGTGCCTGGAGTGTGGGACGGTGGGATCAGCCCCAGCATTTT. Translation: CAWSVGRWDQPQHF.